These T cell receptor beta chains were read from a single sample in a study of human T cells and chemical hapten exposure. TCRdb passed the RACE reads through MiXCR, listing each CDR3 protein once. The sample consists of about 200,000 distinct CDR3 sequences, around 25% of them appearing once. Sequencing was performed on whole blood, taken in connection with sensitization to the hapten diphenylcyclopropenone (DPC). These receptors originate from a woman aged 40 to 50 with alopecia areata. Some clones in this sample may be carry-over from other donors' samples. The CDR3 runs from the conserved cysteine through the conserved F or W. A D gene is named only where the DNA matches it firmly. The listing skips clone size in some rows; elsewhere it reads once, few, many or a size class.

TRBJ2-1 | TRBV24-1 | many | . | TGTGCCACCAGTGATTTCCGCGGGACCCGAAATGAGCAGTTCTTC | CATSDFRGTRNEQFF
TRBJ2-3 | TRBV7-2 | . | TRBD2 | TGTGCCAGCAGCCCCCGGGGCGGGAGGGCTAATACGCAGTATTTT | CASSPRGGRANTQYF
TRBJ1-5 | TRBV6-5 | many | . | TGTGCCAGCAGTTACTTAGCGGCACCGAATCAGCCCCAGCATTTT | CASSYLAAPNQPQHF
TRBJ2-4 | TRBV2 | . | . | TGTGCCAGCAGTGAAGACGTAGCCAAAAACATTCAGTACTTC | CASSEDVAKNIQYF
TRBJ2-3 | TRBV29-1 | many | TRBD1 | TGCAGCGTTGGGGACAGGCAGGCCCATACGCAGTATTTT | CSVGDRQAHTQYF
TRBJ2-3 | TRBV5-6 | . | TRBD1 | TGTGCCAGCAGCTTGGCCACGACAGGGATTGGCACAGATACGCAGTATTTT | CASSLATTGIGTDTQYF
TRBJ1-6 | TRBV28 | few | TRBD1 | TGTGCCAGCAGTTTTCTCACAGGGGGCAGAAATTCACCCCTCCACTTT | CASSFLTGGRNSPLHF
TRBJ2-1 | TRBV7-9 | . | . | TGTGCCAGCAGCTTCCCGCCCGGGGGCCTCGGGACCTACAATGAGCAGTTCTTC | CASSFPPGGLGTYNEQFF
TRBJ2-1 | TRBV10-3 | . | . | TGTGCCACCGCACAGGAGAACTTCTACAATGAGCAGTTCTTC | CATAQENFYNEQFF
TRBJ2-7 | TRBV20-1 | few | TRBD2 | TGCAGTGCTAGAGGGACTAGCGACTACGAGCAGTACTTC | CSARGTSDYEQYF
TRBJ2-1 | TRBV28 | few | TRBD1 | TGTGCCAGCAGTCTCGACAGGGGGCTCGAGGGTGAGCAGTTCTTC | CASSLDRGLEGEQFF
TRBJ2-7 | TRBV28 | few | . | TGTGCCAGCAGCATACAGTACGAGCAGTACTTC | CASSIQYEQYF
TRBJ1-6 | TRBV28 | few | . | TGTGCCAGCAGTTTAAGTCGTCACGGCGATTCACCCCTCCACTTT | CASSLSRHGDSPLHF
TRBJ2-1 | TRBV2 | . | . | TGTGCCAGCAGTGAAACAGAGAATGAGCAGTTCTTC | CASSETENEQFF
TRBJ2-7 | TRBV4-1 | . | TRBD1 | TGCGCCAGCTCCGCAACCACCTACGGACAGGGGATCGAGCAGTACTTC | CASSATTYGQGIEQYF
TRBJ2-7 | TRBV28 | few | TRBD1 | TGTGCCAGCACCCGAGGGGGCCCCCCGTACGAGCAGTACTTC | CASTRGGPPYEQYF
TRBJ1-4 | TRBV12-3/TRBV12-4 | . | TRBD1 | TGTGCCAGCAGTCAGGGACAGGGGGTCGGTGAAAAACTGTTTTTT | CASSQGQGVGEKLFF
TRBJ1-1 | TRBV14 | . | . | TGTGCCAGCAGCCAAACCGACGGTGAAGCTTTCTTT | CASSQTDGEAFF
TRBJ2-7 | TRBV7-2 | . | TRBD1 | TGTGCCAGCAGCGCCCGGACAGGGGGTGACTACGAGCAGTACTTC | CASSARTGGDYEQYF
TRBJ2-7 | TRBV7-8 | . | . | TGTGCCAGCAGCGTCCTTGTCGGGCAAGCCTACGAGCAGTACTTC | CASSVLVGQAYEQYF
TRBJ2-7 | TRBV6-5 | . | . | TGTGCCAGCAGTTACTTACCCGGGGGCTCCTACGAGCAGTACTTC | CASSYLPGGSYEQYF
TRBJ2-3 | TRBV20-1 | few | . | TGCAGTGCTAGAGACCTGGTTAAGGGGACGGATACGCAGTATTTT | CSARDLVKGTDTQYF
TRBJ2-5 | TRBV27 | . | . | TGTGCCAGCAGTTTATCACGGGGCCCCCAAGAGACCCAGTACTTC | CASSLSRGPQETQYF
TRBJ2-3 | TRBV4-3 | . | . | TGCGCCAGCAGCCACCACGGGGGACAGCGGGCTGGAGATACGCAGTATTTT | CASSHHGGQRAGDTQYF
TRBJ2-3 | TRBV27 | few | . | TGTGCCAGCACGGAAGGACGCACAGATACGCAGTATTTT | CASTEGRTDTQYF
TRBJ2-7 | TRBV20-1 | . | . | TGCAGTGCTAGAATTAGGTGGGAGTACGAGCAGTACTTC | CSARIRWEYEQYF
TRBJ2-5 | TRBV12-3/TRBV12-4 | few | . | TGTGCCAGCAGCCCCCAGGGAGAGACCCAGTACTTC | CASSPQGETQYF
TRBJ2-5 | TRBV28 | . | . | TGTGCCAGCAGTTTGGCCCTCCCAGAGACCCAGTACTTC | CASSLALPETQYF
TRBJ1-1 | TRBV10-3 | . | . | TGTGCCATCAGTGAGAGGGAGAACACTGAAGCTTTCTTT | CAISERENTEAFF
TRBJ1-1 | TRBV29-1 | few | . | TGCAGCGGCGGGGTGAACACTGAAGCTTTCTTT | CSGGVNTEAFF
TRBJ1-1 | TRBV12-3/TRBV12-4 | once | TRBD1 | TGTGCCAGCAGGTGGACAGGGGGCAACACTGAAGCTTTCTTT | CASRWTGGNTEAFF
TRBJ2-5 | TRBV5-1 | . | TRBD2 | TGCGCCAGCAGCTTTGCCCAGCGGGGGGATCTAGAGACCCAGTACTTC | CASSFAQRGDLETQYF
TRBJ1-3 | TRBV6-5 | . | . | TGTGCCAGCAGTTACTCGAGCGTCCCGGGGGGGAGAAACACCATATATTTT | CASSYSSVPGGRNTIYF
TRBJ1-5 | TRBV27 | . | . | TGTGCCAGCAGTTTAGGAATGGGGATTGGGCCCCAGCATTTT | CASSLGMGIGPQHF
TRBJ2-2 | TRBV12-3/TRBV12-4 | . | . | TGTGCCAGCAAGAGGTCAGCAGACACCGGGGAGCTGTTTTTT | CASKRSADTGELFF
TRBJ2-3 | TRBV29-1 | few | . | TGCAGCGTCGCCAGCGGGCTCACAGATACGCAGTATTTT | CSVASGLTDTQYF
TRBJ2-3 | TRBV7-3 | few | TRBD1 | TGTGCCAGCAGCCAAACAGGGGGTAGCACAGATACGCAGTATTTT | CASSQTGGSTDTQYF
TRBJ2-3 | TRBV2 | . | . | TGTGCCAGCAGTGTCCTCTTACAAGATACGCAGTATTTT | CASSVLLQDTQYF
TRBJ1-1 | TRBV7-2 | . | . | TGTGCCAGCAGCTTAAGTGTCCAACCGGGGACTGAAGCTTTCTTT | CASSLSVQPGTEAFF
TRBJ1-4 | TRBV28 | . | . | TGTGCCAGCAGTTTAGGGGGACTTGGGGTTGGGAAACTGTTTTTT | CASSLGGLGVGKLFF
TRBJ1-1 | TRBV20-1 | many | TRBD1 | TGCAGTGCTAGCGACAGGGGGATGGTCACTGAAGCTTTCTTT | CSASDRGMVTEAFF
TRBJ1-1 | TRBV5-1 | many | TRBD1 | TGCGCCAGCAGCATAGGACAGGGGAACACTGAAGCTTTCTTT | CASSIGQGNTEAFF
TRBJ2-5 | TRBV9 | few | TRBD2 | TGTGCCAGCAGCGTTAGCGGGAACCCCCAAGAGACCCAGTACTTC | CASSVSGNPQETQYF
TRBJ1-1 | TRBV6-6 | . | . | TGTGCCAGCAGGTCGTTCGATGAAGCTTTCTTT | CASRSFDEAFF
TRBJ1-1 | TRBV5-4 | . | . | TGTGCCAGTCTCCAGGGGCTTGGGAACACTGAAGCTTTCTTT | CASLQGLGNTEAFF
TRBJ2-7 | TRBV19 | . | . | TGTGCCAGTAGTGTTACTTCGACAATCTTAACCTACGAGCAGTACTTC | CASSVTSTILTYEQYF
TRBJ1-2 | TRBV7-9 | . | TRBD1 | TGTGCCAGCAGCGCAGAGGACAGGGGTGACTATGGCTACACCTTC | CASSAEDRGDYGYTF
TRBJ2-7 | TRBV7-6 | . | . | TGTGCCAGCAGCTACCAGCCGGGCCAGGGAGGCGAGCAGTACTTC | CASSYQPGQGGEQYF
TRBJ2-2 | TRBV21-1 | few | . | TGTGCCAGCAGAACGGGGGGGGTCGTCGTTGACACCGGGGAGCTGTTTTTT | CASRTGGVVVDTGELFF
TRBJ1-1 | TRBV6-6 | many | . | TGTGCCAGCAGTGATGAGCAAGCTTTCTTT | CASSDEQAFF